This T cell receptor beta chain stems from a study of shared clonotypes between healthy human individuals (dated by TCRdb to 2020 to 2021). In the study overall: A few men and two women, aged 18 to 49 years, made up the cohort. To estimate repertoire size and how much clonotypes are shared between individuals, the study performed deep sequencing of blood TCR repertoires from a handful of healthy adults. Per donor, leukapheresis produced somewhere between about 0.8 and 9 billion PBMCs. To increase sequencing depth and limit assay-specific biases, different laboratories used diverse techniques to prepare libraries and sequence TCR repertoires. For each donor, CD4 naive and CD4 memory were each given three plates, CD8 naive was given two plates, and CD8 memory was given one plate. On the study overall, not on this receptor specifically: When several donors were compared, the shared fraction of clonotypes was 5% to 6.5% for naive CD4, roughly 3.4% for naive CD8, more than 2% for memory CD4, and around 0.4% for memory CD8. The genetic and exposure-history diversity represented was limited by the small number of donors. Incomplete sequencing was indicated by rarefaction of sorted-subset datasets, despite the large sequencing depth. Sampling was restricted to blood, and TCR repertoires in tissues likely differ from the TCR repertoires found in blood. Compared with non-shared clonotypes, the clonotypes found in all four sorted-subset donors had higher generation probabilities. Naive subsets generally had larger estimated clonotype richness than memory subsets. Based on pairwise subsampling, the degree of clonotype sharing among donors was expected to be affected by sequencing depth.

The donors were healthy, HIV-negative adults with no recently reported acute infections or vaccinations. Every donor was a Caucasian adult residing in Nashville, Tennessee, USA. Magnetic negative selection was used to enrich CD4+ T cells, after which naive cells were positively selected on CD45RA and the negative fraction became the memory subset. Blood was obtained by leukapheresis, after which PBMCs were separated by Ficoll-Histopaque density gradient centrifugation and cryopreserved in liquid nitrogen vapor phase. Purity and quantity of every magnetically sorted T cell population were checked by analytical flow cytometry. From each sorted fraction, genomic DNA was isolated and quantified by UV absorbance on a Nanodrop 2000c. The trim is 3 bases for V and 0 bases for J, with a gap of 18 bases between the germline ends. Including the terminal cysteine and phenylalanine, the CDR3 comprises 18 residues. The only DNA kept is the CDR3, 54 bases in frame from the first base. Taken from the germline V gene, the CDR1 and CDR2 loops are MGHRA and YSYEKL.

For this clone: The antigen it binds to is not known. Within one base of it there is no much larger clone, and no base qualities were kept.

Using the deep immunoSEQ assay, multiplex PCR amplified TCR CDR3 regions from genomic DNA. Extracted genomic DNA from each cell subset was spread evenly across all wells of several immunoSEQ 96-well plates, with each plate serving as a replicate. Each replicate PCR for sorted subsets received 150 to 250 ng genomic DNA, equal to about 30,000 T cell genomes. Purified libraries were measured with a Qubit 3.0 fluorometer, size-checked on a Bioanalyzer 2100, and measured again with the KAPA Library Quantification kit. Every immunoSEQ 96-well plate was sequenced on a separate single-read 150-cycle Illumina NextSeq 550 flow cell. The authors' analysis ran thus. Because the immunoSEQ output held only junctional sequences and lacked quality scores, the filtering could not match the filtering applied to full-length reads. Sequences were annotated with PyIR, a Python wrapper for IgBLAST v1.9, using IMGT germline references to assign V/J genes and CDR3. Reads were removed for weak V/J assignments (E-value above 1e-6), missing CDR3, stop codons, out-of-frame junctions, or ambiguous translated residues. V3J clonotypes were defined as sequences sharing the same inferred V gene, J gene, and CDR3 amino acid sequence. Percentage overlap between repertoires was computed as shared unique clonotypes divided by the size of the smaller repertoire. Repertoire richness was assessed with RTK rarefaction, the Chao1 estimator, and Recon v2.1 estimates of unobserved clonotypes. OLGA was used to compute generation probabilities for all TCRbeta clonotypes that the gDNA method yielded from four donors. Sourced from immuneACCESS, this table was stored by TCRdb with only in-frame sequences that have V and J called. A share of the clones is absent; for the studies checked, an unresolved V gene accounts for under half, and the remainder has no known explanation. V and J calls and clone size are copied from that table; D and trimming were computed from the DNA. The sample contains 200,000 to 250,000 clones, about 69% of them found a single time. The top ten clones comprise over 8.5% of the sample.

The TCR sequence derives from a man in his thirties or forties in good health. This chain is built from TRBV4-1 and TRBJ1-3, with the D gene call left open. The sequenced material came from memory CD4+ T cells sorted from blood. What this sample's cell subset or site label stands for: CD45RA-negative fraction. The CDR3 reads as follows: CASSQVSVPGHSGNTIYF. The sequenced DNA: TGCGCCAGCAGCCAGGTGAGCGTTCCAGGCCACTCTGGAAACACCATATATTTT.